The 15 T cell receptor beta chains reported below all come from one sample, sequenced in a study of T-cell memory formation after mild COVID-19. One entry per CDR3 protein, called by TCRdb with MiXCR from the 5' RACE reads. The sample includes around 300,000 distinct CDR3 sequences, roughly an eighth of them seen just once. Material: PBMCs or a T cell subset sorted from them (not recorded which). These receptor sequences come from a man younger than 30 who had mild COVID-19 (a few samples of this study predate the infection). Cell type and time point are not known.

The chain combines TRBV15 with TRBJ2-1; D is possibly TRBD2 (6 bases). This CDR3 contains 15 residues. With 2 bases removed from V and 0 bases from J, the gap between germline ends came to 8 bases. The V gene's germline CDR1 is LNHNV and CDR2 YYDKDF (reference sequence). In nucleotides, the CDR3 is TGTGCCACCAGCAGACTCGGGAGCTCCTACAATGAGCAGTTCTTC. This gives the protein CATSRLGSSYNEQFF.

This clonotype turned up a few times. This chain joins TRBV6-5 and TRBJ2-2; TRBD2 might be the D (6 bases). There are 15 residues in the CDR3. Germline V CDR1 and CDR2: MNHEY, SVGAGI. Trimming took 6 bases from V and 7 from J, leaving 18 bases between them. This CDR3 is CASSPSRRGGGELFF. In DNA form, the CDR3 reads TGTGCCAGCAGCCCGTCACGAAGGGGAGGCGGGGAGCTGTTTTTT.

This chain joins TRBV2 and TRBJ2-1, with D possibly being TRBD1 or TRBD2 (5 bases each). This CDR3 contains 13 residues. Deletions cut 11 bases from V and 8 bases from J, with 19 bases between. Looked up from germline, CDR1 is SNHLY and CDR2 is FYNNEI. In nucleotides, the CDR3 is TGTGCCTCGTCCGGGGCAGGGTTGGATGAGCAGTTCTTC. Protein sequence: CASSGAGLDEQFF. Full variable domain (remainder filled in from reference TRBV2 and TRBJ2-1): EPEVTQTPSHQVTQMGQEVILRCVPISNHLYFYWYRQILGQKVEFLVSFYNNEISEKSEIFDDQFSVERPDGSNFTLKIRSTKLEDSAMYFCASSGAGLDEQFFGPGTRLTVL.

The rearrangement links TRBV27 to TRBJ2-5; TRBD1 might be the D (6 bases). Deletions cut 3 bases from V and 1 base from J, with 9 bases between. Per the germline V gene, CDR1 is MNHEY and CDR2 is SMNVEV (reference sequence). The CDR3 contains 14 residues. The CDR3: CASSLSQGQETQYF. The CDR3 DNA sequence: TGTGCCAGCAGTTTGTCACAGGGCCAAGAGACCCAGTACTTC.

V usage is TRBV6-5 and J usage is TRBJ1-2; 9 nucleotides match TRBD1. V lost 5 bases, J lost 4 bases, and 5 bases stayed unmatched. The length of the CDR3 is 14 residues. The V gene's germline CDR1 is MNHEY and CDR2 SVGAGI. CDR3: CASSTGQGSYGYTF. The CDR3 nucleotides read TGTGCCAGCAGTACGGGACAGGGAAGCTATGGCTACACCTTC.

This clonotype was seen repeatedly, ten times or more. This rearrangement joins TRBV6-1 to TRBJ1-1; TRBD1 is a possible D gene (6 bases). The CDR3 consists of 14 residues. V lost 4 bases and J lost 5, with 14 bases in between. The germline V gene has CDR1 MNHNS and CDR2 SASEGT. In nucleotides, the CDR3 is TGTGCCAGCAGTGCACAGGGTGGAGGGACTGAAGCTTTCTTT. Translating it yields CASSAQGGGTEAFF.

This clonotype was detected a few times. V is TRBV10-3 and J is TRBJ1-2; D is uncertain. This CDR3 is built from 14 residues. Germline CDR1 is ENHRY and CDR2 is SYGVKD. V lost 4 bases, J lost 2 bases, and 11 bases lay in between. CDR3: CAISVPRGNYGYTF. DNA for the CDR3: TGTGCCATCAGTGTCCCCCGAGGCAACTATGGCTACACCTTC.

This clonotype was seen more than once but under ten times. The chain carries TRBV18 and TRBJ1-2; D is ambiguous. V was clipped by 3 bases and J by 6 bases, with 11 bases between them. The CDR3 runs 13 residues. Germline CDR1 is KGHSH and CDR2 is LQKENI. In DNA, the CDR3 is TGTGCCAGCTCACCTCCAGGATCGGATGGCTACACCTTC. This sequence encodes CASSPPGSDGYTF.

This clonotype appeared many times. This chain connects TRBV7-3 to TRBJ2-5, with 7 bases identical to TRBD1. Trimming took 5 bases from V and 2 from J; bases not matched to a gene: 5. Germline CDR1 and CDR2: SGHTA and FQGTGA. CDR3 size: 14 residues. CDR3 loop: CASSPTGVQETQYF. Here the CDR3 DNA reads TGTGCCAGCAGCCCTACAGGGGTGCAAGAGACCCAGTACTTC. The full variable domain, its missing parts supplied by reference TRBV7-3 and TRBJ2-5, is GAGVSQTPSNKVTEKGKYVELRCDPISGHTALYWYRQSLGQGPEFLIYFQGTGAADDSGLPNDRFFAVRPEGSVSTLKIQRTERGDSAVYLCASSPTGVQETQYFGPGTRLLVL.

This clonotype has more than one count but fewer than ten. The genes are TRBV29-1 and TRBJ2-1; D might be TRBD2 (6 bases). The V and J ends lost 7 bases and 5 bases respectively, with 18 bases between them. The CDR3 is made up of 14 amino acids. From germline, CDR1 is SQVTM and CDR2 ANQGSEA. For the CDR3, the DNA is TGCAGCGCACACGGGACTCCTAGCCACAATGAGCAGTTCTTC. It codes for CSAHGTPSHNEQFF.

This clonotype was detected a few times. The chain employs TRBV6-5 and TRBJ1-5; 7 nucleotides align to TRBD1. Germline lookup yields CDR1 MNHEY and CDR2 SVGAGI. The CDR3 loop spans 14 amino acids. With 5 bases clipped from V and 6 bases from J, the junction kept 7 bases outside the gene matches. CDR3 sequence reads: CASSSDRVGQPQHF. The CDR3 region has the DNA TGTGCCAGCAGTAGCGACAGGGTAGGTCAGCCCCAGCATTTT.

The CDR3 spells CSVLGYSDLGTTDTQYF. In DNA form, the CDR3 reads TGCAGCGTCCTGGGGTACAGTGATTTGGGGACCACAGATACGCAGTATTTT. The chain combines TRBV29-1 with TRBJ2-3; tentatively, D is TRBD1 or TRBD2 (5 bases each). V gave up 6 bases and J gave up 2 bases, with 24 bases separating them. The CDR3 is made up of 17 amino acids. The germline gives CDR1 SQVTM, CDR2 ANQGSEA.

This clonotype was seen more than once but under ten times. The J gene is TRBJ1-6, the V gene TRBV7-3; D remains ambiguous. This CDR3 has 16 amino acids. Trimming stripped 5 bases from V and 9 bases from J, with 20 bases between. Germline CDR1 is SGHTA and CDR2 is FQGTGA. The CDR3 is CASSQGSSIPGSPLHF. In DNA, the CDR3 is TGTGCCAGCAGCCAAGGGAGCTCAATCCCTGGTTCACCCCTCCACTTT.

The rearrangement joins TRBV6-2 or TRBV6-3 to TRBJ1-5; D gene ambiguous. V was trimmed by 4 bases and J by 10 bases, leaving 17 bases between them. Per germline, CDR1 MNHEY and CDR2 SVGEGT. CDR3 size: 14 residues. The CDR3, as DNA: TGTGCCAGCAGTTCGCCTCCGGACGGCAAACCCCAGCATTTT. Amino acid sequence: CASSSPPDGKPQHF.

This clonotype was seen a few times. The chain is built from TRBV6-6 and TRBJ1-1; no firm D call. Germline V gene data show CDR1 as MNHNY and CDR2 as SVGAGI (reference sequence). The CDR3 extends over 15 amino acids. V was cut by 0 bases and J by 1 base, with 9 bases left in between. CDR3 bases: TGTGCCAGCAGTTACTCTCCCCGAGGGAACACTGAAGCTTTCTTT. Translation: CASSYSPRGNTEAFF.